A single sample gave rise to the 20 T cell receptor beta chains below, sequenced in a study of cytomegalovirus exposure and HLA in healthy donors. Both 60 Vbeta primers and 13 Jbeta primers went into the PCR. Repertoires were generated with immunoSEQ multiplex PCR, while TCRdb's copy carries only in-frame clones and drops some. This sample yields 95,000 to 150,000 clones, of which 15% are seen a single time; 1.9% belongs to the top ten. Input material: PBMCs. These receptors all come from a woman between 18 and 29 years old in good health and CMV-seronegative.

In its sample, this clone was seen once. The genes are TRBV9 and TRBJ2-3; 11 bases fit TRBD2. Germline CDR1 is SGDLS and CDR2 is YYNGEE. Trimming removed 4 bases from V and 2 bases from J; junction bases left unmatched: 3. The CDR3 is 15 amino acids. The CDR3 DNA follows: TGTGCCAGCAGCTTTAGCGGGGGGGCCACAGATACGCAGTATTTT. Translated: CASSFSGGATDTQYF.

This clone has only a few counts. The chain carries TRBV29-1 and TRBJ2-5, with 7 bases lining up with TRBD2. With V trimmed by 7 bases and J by 5 bases, 7 bases remained unmatched. Germline V lookup: CDR1 SQVTM, CDR2 ANQGSEA. The CDR3 loop spans 12 amino acids. The CDR3 protein is CSASGIGETQYF. The CDR3 DNA is TGCAGCGCGAGCGGGATAGGTGAGACCCAGTACTTC.

V usage is TRBV7-2 and J usage is TRBJ2-5, with D perhaps TRBD2 (6 bases). Germline-derived CDR1 and CDR2 are SGHTA and FQGNSA. CDR3 length equals 15 residues. With 1 base removed from V and 3 bases from J, the gap between germline ends came to 12 bases. CDR3 region: CASSLGTPSEETQYF. CDR3 DNA: TGTGCCAGCAGCTTAGGAACGCCTAGCGAAGAGACCCAGTACTTC.

This clone was detected a few times. This CDR3 is CASSLFPRLQETQYF. CDR3 bases: TGTGCCAGCAGTTTATTCCCCAGGCTGCAAGAGACCCAGTACTTC. The rearrangement uses TRBV27 and TRBJ2-5; D not certain. This CDR3 region has 15 residues. With 1 base removed from V and 2 bases from J, the gap between germline ends came to 11 bases. Germline V gives CDR1 MNHEY, CDR2 SMNVEV (reference sequence).

The rearrangement uses TRBV27 and TRBJ2-7, with D unclear. CDR1 is MNHEY and CDR2 is SMNVEV in the germline V gene (reference sequence). Trimming pared 2 bases from V and 1 base from J, leaving 9 bases between. The CDR3 spans 14 residues. CDR3 sequence reads: CASSLTQNSYEQYF. The CDR3 DNA is TGTGCCAGCAGTTTAACCCAGAATTCCTACGAGCAGTACTTC.

This clone turned up a few times. The V and J genes are TRBV7-3 and TRBJ2-3; D might be TRBD2 (5 bases). The CDR3 runs 13 residues. The V end was cut by 5 bases, the J end by 2 bases, with 8 bases between. The V gene's germline CDR1 is SGHTA and CDR2 FQGTGA. The CDR3 reads CASSRGSTDTQYF. As DNA, the CDR3 is TGTGCCAGCAGCCGGGGATCCACAGATACGCAGTATTTT.

This clone showed up just a few times. The V call is TRBV4-2, the J call TRBJ2-3, with D possibly matching TRBD2 (5 bases). V lost 6 bases and J 5 bases, leaving 15 bases between the germline ends. CDR3 size: 14 residues. CDR1 and CDR2 (germline): LGHNA, YNFKEQ. The CDR3 loop is CASRLWVGEDTQYF. The CDR3 region has the DNA TGTGCCAGCAGATTGTGGGTCGGGGAAGATACGCAGTATTTT.

The chain employs TRBV7-9 and TRBJ2-5; tentatively, D is TRBD2 (6 bases). V was cut by 0 bases and J by 4 bases, with 12 bases left in between. This CDR3 is built from 15 residues. Germline V gene sequence: CDR1 SEHNR, CDR2 FQNEAQ (reference sequence). DNA for the CDR3: TGTGCCAGCAGCTTAGCGGGGTGGGGAGGAGAGACCCAGTACTTC. Its translation is CASSLAGWGGETQYF.

This clone showed up just a few times. J is TRBJ2-7 and V is TRBV11-2, with 9 bases identical to TRBD2. The germline gives CDR1 SGHAT, CDR2 FQNNGV. CDR3 length: 14 amino acids. J was trimmed by 7 bases and V by 0 bases; bases with no gene match: 4. The CDR3 here is CASSLDVLAGEQYF. The CDR3 bases are TGTGCCAGCAGCTTAGATGTCCTAGCGGGAGAGCAGTACTTC.

The genes are TRBV18 and TRBJ2-7; a weak D match, TRBD2 (6 bases). The CDR3 consists of 13 residues. Trimming stripped 5 bases from V and 4 bases from J, with 12 bases between. Germline V gene lookup returns CDR1 KGHSH and CDR2 LQKENI. CDR3 nucleotides: TGTGCCAGCTCAGGGTTAGCGGCTTACGAGCAGTACTTC. Translating it yields CASSGLAAYEQYF.

This clone was observed a few times. The V and J genes are TRBV6-4 and TRBJ2-1, with D possibly matching TRBD2 (6 bases). The CDR3 is made up of 16 amino acids. V was clipped by 0 bases and J by 4 bases, with 13 bases between them. CDR1 is MRHNA, CDR2 SNTAGT, per germline. The DNA for the CDR3 is TGTGCCAGCAGTGACTCGGGCGGGGTGTCTTACAATGAGCAGTTCTTC. Translation gives CASSDSGGVSYNEQFF.

A remark on this clone: Other DNA sequences of this sample code for an identical CDR3. This chain connects TRBV30 to TRBJ2-7; 7 nucleotides align to TRBD1. This CDR3 has 15 residues. In germline, CDR1 is GTSNPN, CDR2 SVGIG (reference sequence). The junction had 11 bases not matched to a gene; V was cut back by 2 bases and J by 4 bases. The CDR3 loop is CAWSSSDRYQYEQYF. CDR3 DNA sequence: TGTGCCTGGAGTTCTTCGGACAGGTATCAATACGAGCAGTACTTC.

The CDR3 bases are TGTGCCTGGAATCGGGGGGGTAGGGCAACTAATGAAAAACTGTTTTTT. This gives the protein CAWNRGGRATNEKLFF. This chain connects TRBV30 to TRBJ1-4, with D possibly being TRBD1 (5 bases). V was trimmed by 4 bases and J by 0 bases, leaving 15 bases between them. The CDR3 loop spans 16 amino acids. The V gene's germline CDR1 is GTSNPN and CDR2 SVGIG (reference sequence).

The chain joins TRBV18 to TRBJ2-1, with 8 bases matching TRBD1. Germline CDR1 is KGHSH and CDR2 is LQKENI. Trimming at V came to 3 bases and at J to 8 bases, leaving 9 bases not matched to a gene. The CDR3 is 15 residues long. CDR3 amino acids: CASSPPDRGGDEQFF. The CDR3 coding sequence is TGTGCCAGCTCACCCCCAGACAGGGGTGGGGATGAGCAGTTCTTC.

This chain joins TRBV10-1 and TRBJ2-7; TRBD1 matches at 9 bases. CDR1 is WNHNN and CDR2 is SYGVQD in the germline V gene (reference sequence). This CDR3 is 14 amino acids long. Unmatched junction bases numbered 7, after V lost 8 bases and J lost 2 bases. The CDR3 DNA follows: TGCGCCAGCGCCCCGGGACAGGGCCCCTACGAGCAGTACTTC. Amino acid sequence: CASAPGQGPYEQYF.

This clone was counted a few times. The V call is TRBV12-5, the J call TRBJ1-5; 7 bases line up with TRBD1. V was pared by 3 bases and J by 3 bases, with 11 bases of the junction left unmatched. Germline-derived CDR1 and CDR2 are LGHNT and FRNRAP. There are 17 residues in the CDR3. The CDR3 DNA reads as TGTGCTAGTGGTTTCATCAGGGGGGTAGGGCTCAATCAGCCCCAGCATTTT. This gives the protein CASGFIRGVGLNQPQHF. The full variable domain, rest sourced from reference TRBV12-5 and TRBJ1-5, is DARVTQTPRHKVTEMGQEVTMRCQPILGHNTVFWYRQTMMQGLELLAYFRNRAPLDDSGMPKDRFSAEMPDATLATLKIQPSEPRDSAVYFCASGFIRGVGLNQPQHFGDGTRLSIL.

The chain has TRBV6-1 and TRBJ2-7; 8 positions match TRBD1. CDR3 length: 12 amino acids. The germline V gene encodes CDR1 MNHNS and CDR2 SASEGT. V gave up 8 bases and J gave up 4 bases; unmatched junction bases: 4. CDR3 DNA: TGTGCCAGCCGGGACAGGCCATACGAGCAGTACTTC. Translation: CASRDRPYEQYF.

This chain uses TRBV15 with TRBJ1-6; possible D gene TRBD1, 6 bases. This CDR3 is 16 amino acids long. CDR1 and CDR2 from the germline V gene are LNHNV and YYDKDF (reference sequence). Trimming pared 3 bases from V and 7 bases from J, leaving 16 bases between. CDR3 loop: CATSRDYREENSPLHF. CDR3 DNA sequence: TGTGCCACCAGCAGGGATTACAGGGAAGAAAATTCACCCCTCCACTTT.

This sequence joins TRBV6-1 and TRBJ2-3, with TRBD2 matching over 8 bases. Germline V CDR1 and CDR2: MNHNS, SASEGT. V shed 2 bases, J shed 1 base, and the junction held 11 bases outside the gene matches. The CDR3 runs to 18 residues. CDR3 coding DNA: TGTGCCAGCAGTGAATCTTGGGGGACTAGACTCCGCACAGATACGCAGTATTTT. Translation gives CASSESWGTRLRTDTQYF.

The chain employs TRBV29-1 and TRBJ2-1; D is unresolved. CDR1 and CDR2 from the germline V gene are SQVTM and ANQGSEA. The ends were cut back, 5 bases at V and 4 bases at J, with 9 bases in the middle. The CDR3 contains 12 residues. This CDR3 is CSVPIGYNEQFF. DNA for the CDR3: TGCAGCGTTCCTATTGGTTACAATGAGCAGTTCTTC.